This T cell receptor (beta chain) was captured by sequencing in a study of monozygotic twins with inflammatory bowel disease (dated by TCRdb to the late 2010s). Concerning the study at large: The full study comprised 28 monozygotic twin pairs: nine German pairs (four IBD-concordant, five IBD-discordant) and 19 IBD-discordant Danish pairs. Each individual had, on average, about 151 000 unique TCRalpha sequences and 181 000 unique TCRbeta sequences available for analysis. Within discordant pairs, disease-associated traits were sought mainly by comparing IBD patients with their genetically identical healthy co-twins. Study-wide findings and limitations: TCRbeta repertoire diversity, by inverse Simpson index, was decreased in IBD patients compared with their healthy co-twins. Different T cell subtypes could not be distinguished in the analysis. Fewer clonotypes were shared with other individuals by IBD patients than by healthy twins, most markedly in patients showing signs of disease activity. Concordant and discordant twins showed no difference in repertoire similarity, possibly because of limited statistical power. No single strong signal or clonotype linked to IBD turned up in the results, so the idea that one exists was not supported. Differing immunosuppressive treatments among patients may have added background noise and inter-individual variability to the repertoires.

Receptors were amplified or captured by 5' RACE. Preparation of each TCR library used approximately 3,500 ng of total RNA. For each sample, cDNA synthesis with SMARTScribe reverse transcriptase was split into eight separate reactions. During cDNA synthesis, template switching introduced unique molecular identifiers that contained a 6-nucleotide sample barcode. Two nested PCRs of about 16 and 10 cycles amplified the TCRalpha and TCRbeta cDNA, and bead purification followed each PCR. Before amplification, the cDNA was both treated with uracil DNA-glycosylase and purified with the QIAquick PCR purification kit. In the second PCR, Illumina TruSeq-compatible adapters and sample-specific barcodes were added. TapeStation and Qubit were used to check library quality and concentration, and 5 to 5.5 ng of each library was pooled. Sequencing of pooled libraries was carried out on an Illumina HiSeq2500 single-index Rapid Run using 2 x 100 bp reads and custom sequencing primers. The authors' pipeline ran thus. MiGEC version 1.2.6 was used for UMI-based consensus assembly, which corrected PCR and sequencing errors. MiXCR version 2.1.1 was used for V(D)J alignment, clonotype assembly and CDR3 extraction. To normalise gene usage, clonotype sharing and MAIT/NKT TCR abundance, the analysis used the top 1000, 10 000 and 20 000 clonotypes per sample. After downsampling to 27 000 UMIs, diversity was calculated as the inverse Simpson index using the vegan R package. Paired Mann-Whitney U tests were applied to discordant twin pairs, with Benjamini-Hochberg correction for multiple testing. Reprocessed by TCRdb, the reads give a single entry per CDR3 protein sequence, without DNA. TCRdb's processing, not the study's, gives the V and J calls here. In this sample's table one finds roughly 160,000 distinct CDR3 sequences. The top ten clones comprise 2.4% of the sample.

The CDR3 sequence holds 16 residues, the cysteine and phenylalanine included. No DNA accompanies this entry. CDR1 and CDR2 (LGHNA, YNFKEQ) derive from the germline V gene. A roughly 2.5 ml peripheral blood sample was drawn into PAXgene tubes per donor and stored at -80°C. Total RNA was isolated from whole blood with the PAXgene blood miRNA kit on an automated QIAcube, without T cell sorting. Peripheral blood from monozygotic twin pairs, either concordant or discordant for inflammatory bowel disease, underwent deep TCRalpha and TCRbeta repertoire profiling that used unique molecular barcoding. Smoking habits were recorded for all twin pairs, and individuals were classified as current, former or never smokers. With regard to this clonotype: Its antigen remains undetermined.

Sequences were obtained from blood. The sequence was collected from a human donor with ulcerative colitis or Crohn's disease, or a healthy co-twin of an affected twin (not recorded which). This sequence uses TRBV4-2 and TRBJ1-5; the D call from TCRdb, TRBD1, cannot be confirmed without DNA. The CDR3 sequence is CASSQDRGQGHQPQHF.